One sample yielded the 4 T cell receptor beta chains listed below, sequenced in a study of T cell repertoires in ileal Crohn's disease. Time point indicated: neoterminal ileum biopsy at postoperative endoscopy, about 6 months after surgery. TCRdb's copy holds only in-frame clones and misses some; the assay was immunoSEQ multiplex PCR. The sample lists roughly 13,000 clones, 70% to 90% seen once, with roughly 17% in the top ten. The sample taken for sequencing was ileal tissue. These receptors came from an adult with Crohn's disease.

The chain's CDR3 is CAWSAPASGRVRDEQFF. As DNA, the CDR3 is TGTGCCTGGAGCGCCCCGGCTAGCGGGAGAGTCAGGGATGAGCAGTTCTTC. The rearrangement links TRBV30 to TRBJ2-1; 10 positions agree with TRBD2. Trimming at V came to 3 bases and at J to 8 bases, leaving 16 bases not matched to a gene. Germline CDR1 and CDR2: GTSNPN and SVGIG (reference sequence). This CDR3 spans 17 amino acids.

The chain has TRBV2 and TRBJ2-3; 9 bases map to TRBD2. Germline V CDR1 and CDR2: SNHLY, FYNNEI. The CDR3 has 15 residues. The V segment lost 8 bases and the J segment 0 bases; nucleotides outside the gene matches: 6. The CDR3, as DNA: TGTGCCAGCCTGACTAGCGGAGAGAGCACAGATACGCAGTATTTT. Protein product: CASLTSGESTDTQYF.

This chain uses TRBV9 with TRBJ1-5, with a tentative D call TRBD1 (6 bases). This CDR3 comprises 15 residues. V dropped 3 bases and J dropped 5 bases, with 15 bases sitting between them. The germline V gene encodes CDR1 SGDLS and CDR2 YYNGEE. The CDR3 loop reads CASSARGGDDQPQHF. In nucleotides, the CDR3 is TGTGCCAGCAGCGCGAGGGGGGGTGACGATCAGCCCCAGCATTTT.

This clone has just a few counts. The V gene is TRBV30, the J gene TRBJ1-2; D possibly corresponds to TRBD1 (6 bases). The CDR3 has 15 residues. From germline, CDR1 is GTSNPN and CDR2 SVGIG (reference sequence). Trimming pared 2 bases from V and 5 bases from J, leaving 18 bases between. The CDR3 loop reads CAWSSGGRRRYGYTF. The CDR3 DNA reads TGTGCCTGGAGTAGCGGGGGCAGGAGACGATATGGCTACACCTTC.